This TCR beta chain stems from a study of T cell repertoires in cytomegalovirus infection. Across the study: Carrying CMV and the relevant HLA type showed in public TCR beta signatures.

The sample holds many counts of this clonotype. Its antigen is unidentified. The germline gives CDR1 SGHTA, CDR2 FQGNSA. The CDR3 consists of 15 residues. J gave up 3 bases and V 5 bases, and 6 bases lay outside the gene matches. TCRdb fed the reads into MiXCR, producing one record per CDR3 protein. The data show fewer than 350,000 distinct CDR3 sequences, about a sixth seen once. Study-level results: Ex vivo responses were dominated by HLA-C-restricted CMV-specific TCR beta clonotypes.

This rearrangement joins TRBV7-2 to TRBJ2-1; 8 nucleotides agree with TRBD1. Sample: PBMCs. This sequence was found in a human donor in good health (CMV status not recorded). Some clones in this sample may be carry-over from other donors' samples. The CDR3 region is CASSSRGTGYNEQFF. DNA of the CDR3: TGTGCCAGCAGCAGCAGAGGGACAGGCTACAATGAGCAGTTCTTC.